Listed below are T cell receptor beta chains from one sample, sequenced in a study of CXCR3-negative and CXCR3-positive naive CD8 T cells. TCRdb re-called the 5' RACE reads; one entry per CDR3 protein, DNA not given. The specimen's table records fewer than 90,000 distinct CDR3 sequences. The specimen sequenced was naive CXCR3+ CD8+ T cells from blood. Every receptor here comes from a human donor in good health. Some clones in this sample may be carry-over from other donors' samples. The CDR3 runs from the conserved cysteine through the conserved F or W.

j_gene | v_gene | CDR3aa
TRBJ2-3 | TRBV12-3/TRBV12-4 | CASSTGLGPDTQYF
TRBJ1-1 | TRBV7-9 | CASSLTNTEAFF
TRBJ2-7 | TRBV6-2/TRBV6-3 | CASTPGEVGSYEQYF
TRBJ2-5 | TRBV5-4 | CASWGGKTQYF
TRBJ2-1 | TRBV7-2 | CASDRLAEYNEQFF
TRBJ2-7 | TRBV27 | CASRPGTVSYEQYF
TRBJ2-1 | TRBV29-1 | CSESPPTGGNEQFF
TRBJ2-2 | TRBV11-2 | CASSLGYTGELFF
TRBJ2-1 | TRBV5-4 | CASSQPWGGERPLNEQFF
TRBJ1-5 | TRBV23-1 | CASSQRPGTKHF
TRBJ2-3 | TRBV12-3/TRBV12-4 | CASRPTSGGPRDTQYF
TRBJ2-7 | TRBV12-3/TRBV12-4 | CASSSSGSSYEQYF
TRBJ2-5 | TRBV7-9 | CASSEPTGTSIRETQYF
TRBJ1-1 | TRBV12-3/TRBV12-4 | CASSPKTEAFF
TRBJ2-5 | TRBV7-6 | CASSLEVAWTKQETQYF
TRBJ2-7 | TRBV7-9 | CASSPPGTGNEQYF
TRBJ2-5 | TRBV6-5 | CASSYSTGTAGEETQYF
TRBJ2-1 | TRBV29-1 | CSVASGTSGGANEQFF
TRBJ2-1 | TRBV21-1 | CASSNSSGRAENEQFF
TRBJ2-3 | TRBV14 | CASSRDSVTQYF
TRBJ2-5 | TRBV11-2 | CASSLGDSGRRETQYF
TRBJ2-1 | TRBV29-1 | CSVEGVGTSGYNEQFF
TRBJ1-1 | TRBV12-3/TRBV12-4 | CASSSTRTEAFF
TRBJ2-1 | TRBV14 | CASSQVGLREIKNNEQFF
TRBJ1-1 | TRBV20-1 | CSAGSGTWGPEAFF
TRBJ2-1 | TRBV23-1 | CASSREEPGLAGEDKEQFF
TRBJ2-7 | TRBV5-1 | CASSFTGTGGNDEQYF
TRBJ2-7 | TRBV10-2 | CASSALGQSDSYEQYF
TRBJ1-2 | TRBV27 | CASSRGQLDGYTF
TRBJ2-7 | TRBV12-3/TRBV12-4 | CASSFPGTGLYEQYF